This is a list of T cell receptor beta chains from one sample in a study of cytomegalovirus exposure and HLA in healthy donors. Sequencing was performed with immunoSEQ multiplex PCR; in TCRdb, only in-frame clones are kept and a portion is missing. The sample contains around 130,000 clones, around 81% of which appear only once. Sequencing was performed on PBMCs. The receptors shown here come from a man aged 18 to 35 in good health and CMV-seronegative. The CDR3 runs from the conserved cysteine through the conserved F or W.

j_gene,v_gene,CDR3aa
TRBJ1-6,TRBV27,CASSLMGAPNSPLHF
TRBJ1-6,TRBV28,CASSPPRGPLHF
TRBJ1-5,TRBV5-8,CASSSYGGYSNQPQHF
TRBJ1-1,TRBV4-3,CASSQPRGRDTEAFF
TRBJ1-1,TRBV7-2,CASSSLSGVF
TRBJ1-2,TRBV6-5,CASSSGTGVYGYTF
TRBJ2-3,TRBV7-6,CASSLGTGLSTDTQYF
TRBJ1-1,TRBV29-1,CSVAGYTEAFF
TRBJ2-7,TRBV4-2,CASSLRSGTDRSYEQYF
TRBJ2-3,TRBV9,CASSVQGARGDTQYF